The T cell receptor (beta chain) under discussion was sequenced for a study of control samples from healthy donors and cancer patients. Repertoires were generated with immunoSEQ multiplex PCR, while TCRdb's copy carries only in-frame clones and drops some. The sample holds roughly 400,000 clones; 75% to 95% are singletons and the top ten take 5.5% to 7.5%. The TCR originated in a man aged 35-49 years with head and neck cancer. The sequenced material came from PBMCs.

The CDR3, as DNA: TGTGCCAGCAGTTTACTAGCGGGGATCACAGATACGCAGTATTTT. This encodes CASSLLAGITDTQYF. The chain uses TRBV6-6 and TRBJ2-3, with TRBD2 matching over 10 bases. CDR1 MNHNY and CDR2 SVGAGI come from the germline V gene (reference sequence). This CDR3 is 15 amino acids long. J gave up 2 bases and V 4 bases, and 3 bases lay outside the gene matches.